The rows below give T cell receptor beta chains drawn from one sample of a study of shared clonotypes between healthy human individuals. Generated by immunoSEQ multiplex PCR, the TCRdb table keeps only in-frame clones and is missing some. The table lists about 1.5 million clones, nearly 99% of them singletons. The sequencing input was naive CD4+ T cells sorted from blood. The receptors shown here come from a man aged 25-40 years in good health. The CDR3 runs from the conserved cysteine through the conserved F or W. A D gene is named only where the DNA matches it firmly. Some rows mark clone size as missing; the rest say once, few, many or name a class of expanded clone.

CDR3 protein	CDR3 DNA	clone size	J gene	D gene	V gene
CASSPPQGGTEAFF	TGTGCCAGCAGTCCCCCACAGGGTGGGACTGAAGCTTTCTTT	NA	TRBJ1-1	NA	TRBV28
CASSPFRGLSSNEQFF	TGTGCCAGCAGCCCCTTTCGGGGGCTGAGTTCCAATGAGCAGTTCTTC	NA	TRBJ2-1	NA	TRBV7-6
CASSVDADTQYF	TGTGCCAGCAGTGTGGACGCAGATACGCAGTATTTT	once	TRBJ2-3	NA	TRBV2
CASSPPQGASNYEQYF	TGTGCCAGCTCACCACCACAGGGGGCCTCCAATTACGAGCAGTACTTC	NA	TRBJ2-7	TRBD1	TRBV18
CASSFRGDEKLFF	TGTGCCAGCAGCTTCAGGGGGGATGAAAAACTGTTTTTT	NA	TRBJ1-4	TRBD1	TRBV5-5
CASSVGAGGNQPQHF	TGTGCCAGCAGCGTAGGAGCAGGGGGCAATCAGCCCCAGCATTTT	NA	TRBJ1-5	NA	TRBV9
CASSLQPPTGNTDTQYF	TGTGCCAGTAGTCTCCAACCCCCGACAGGGAACACAGATACGCAGTATTTT	NA	TRBJ2-3	TRBD1	TRBV19
CSVGTGIETQYF	TGCAGCGTTGGGACAGGGATTGAGACCCAGTACTTC	NA	TRBJ2-5	TRBD1	TRBV29-1
CASSSRTGRASNQPQHF	TGTGCCAGCAGCTCCCGGACAGGGAGGGCTAGCAATCAGCCCCAGCATTTT	once	TRBJ1-5	TRBD1	TRBV7-2
CASSASGSPTREQYF	TGTGCCAGCAGCGCCTCCGGGAGCCCTACCCGCGAGCAGTACTTC	NA	TRBJ2-7	NA	TRBV9
CASSPDGTNYGYTF	TGCGCCAGCAGCCCTGATGGCACTAACTATGGCTACACCTTC	NA	TRBJ1-2	NA	TRBV4-3
CASSGQGRETQYF	TGTGCCAGCAGTGGACAGGGTCGGGAGACCCAGTACTTC	NA	TRBJ2-5	TRBD1	TRBV2
CAWSRTGWNTEAFF	TGTGCCTGGAGTAGGACAGGGTGGAACACTGAAGCTTTCTTT	NA	TRBJ1-1	TRBD1	TRBV30
CASHPAGSSTDTQYF	TGTGCCAGCCACCCGGCAGGGTCTAGCACAGATACGCAGTATTTT	once	TRBJ2-3	NA	TRBV18
CASSSTRRRSYEQYF	TGTGCCAGCAGCTCGACTCGTAGGCGCTCCTACGAGCAGTACTTC	NA	TRBJ2-7	NA	TRBV11-2
CAISQGQVLTMSYTF	TGTGCCATCAGCCAAGGACAGGTTCTAACTATGAGCTACACCTTC	NA	TRBJ1-2	TRBD1	TRBV10-3
CASSPRGRNTIYF	TGTGCCAGCAGCCCCAGGGGTCGGAACACCATATATTTT	NA	TRBJ1-3	NA	TRBV7-9
CASTWRGNEKLFF	TGTGCCAGCACCTGGCGGGGTAACGAAAAACTGTTTTTT	NA	TRBJ1-4	NA	TRBV28
CASSEDQGGYTF	TGCGCCAGCAGCGAGGACCAAGGGGGCTACACCTTC	NA	TRBJ1-2	NA	TRBV5-1
CASSLVRTSGNDKNIQYF	TGTGCCAGCAGCTTAGTTCGGACTAGCGGGAATGACAAAAACATTCAGTACTTC	NA	TRBJ2-4	TRBD2	TRBV7-2
CASSPGAGYQETQYF	TGTGCCAGCTCACCGGGGGCGGGGTACCAAGAGACCCAGTACTTC	NA	TRBJ2-5	NA	TRBV18
CASSIRETQYF	TGTGCCAGCAGCATTAGGGAGACCCAGTACTTC	once	TRBJ2-5	NA	TRBV7-2
CASSMRSAGTSYEQYF	TGTGCCAGTAGTATGAGGTCAGCGGGGACCTCCTACGAGCAGTACTTC	NA	TRBJ2-7	TRBD2	TRBV19
CASSYPVSSNEQFF	TGTGCCAGCAGTTATCCCGTCTCGAGCAATGAGCAGTTCTTC	NA	TRBJ2-1	NA	TRBV11-2
CAISDQRQSTDTQYF	TGTGCCATCAGTGATCAACGGCAGAGCACAGATACGCAGTATTTT	NA	TRBJ2-3	NA	TRBV10-3
CASSSDSYGYTF	TGTGCCAGCAGCAGCGACAGCTATGGCTACACCTTC	NA	TRBJ1-2	NA	TRBV7-2
CASSKKAGVYNEQFF	TGTGCCAGCAGCAAAAAAGCGGGAGTATACAATGAGCAGTTCTTC	NA	TRBJ2-1	TRBD2	TRBV28
CASSLQTGVGETQYF	TGTGCCAGCAGCCTTCAAACGGGAGTGGGTGAGACCCAGTACTTC	NA	TRBJ2-5	NA	TRBV9
CASSLSSRSTDTQYF	TGTGCCAGCAGCTTATCTAGCCGCAGCACAGATACGCAGTATTTT	NA	TRBJ2-3	NA	TRBV11-2
CASSFGTSGSGVQFF	TGTGCCAGCAGCTTCGGGACTAGCGGGAGCGGTGTGCAGTTCTTC	NA	TRBJ2-1	TRBD2	TRBV7-6
CASRGSYSGANVLTF	TGTGCCAGCAGAGGGTCTTACTCTGGGGCCAACGTCCTGACTTTC	NA	TRBJ2-6	NA	TRBV2
CAIRDTTDTQYF	TGTGCCATACGGGACACCACAGATACGCAGTATTTT	NA	TRBJ2-3	NA	TRBV10-3
CASSPGLAGTVGTQYF	TGTGCCAGCAGCCCCGGACTAGCGGGAACGGTCGGGACCCAGTACTTC	NA	TRBJ2-5	TRBD2	TRBV9
CASSITTLAGGVNEQFF	TGCGCCAGCAGTATTACCACACTAGCGGGAGGAGTCAATGAGCAGTTCTTC	NA	TRBJ2-1	TRBD2	TRBV10-2
CARSPGPWRVMYYGYTF	TGTGCCAGATCCCCAGGGCCATGGAGAGTGATGTACTATGGCTACACCTTC	NA	TRBJ1-2	NA	TRBV11-3
CASSVGWGLSGEQYF	TGTGCCAGCAGCGTAGGATGGGGGCTTAGTGGCGAGCAGTACTTC	NA	TRBJ2-7	NA	TRBV9
CASSLVGRQETQYF	TGCGCCAGCAGCTTGGTAGGCAGACAAGAGACCCAGTACTTC	few	TRBJ2-5	NA	TRBV5-1
CASSYSREGTYNEQFF	TGTGCCAGCAGTTACTCGAGAGAGGGCACCTACAATGAGCAGTTCTTC	NA	TRBJ2-1	NA	TRBV6-6
CASSEGDRLNTEAFF	TGTGCCAGCAGTGAAGGGGATCGACTGAACACTGAAGCTTTCTTT	NA	TRBJ1-1	NA	TRBV6-1
CASSSQGGTSGNTIYF	TGCGCCAGCAGCTCTCAGGGGGGGACCTCTGGAAACACCATATATTTT	NA	TRBJ1-3	TRBD1	TRBV4-1
CASSLRILAGGEKFF	TGTGCCAGCAGCTTAAGGATCCTAGCGGGAGGGGAAAAGTTCTTC	NA	TRBJ2-1	TRBD2	TRBV7-4
CASSLALSGNTIYF	TGTGCCAGCAGCCTTGCCCTCTCTGGAAACACCATATATTTT	NA	TRBJ1-3	NA	TRBV7-9
CASSLFRETQYF	TGTGCCAGCAGTTTATTCAGGGAGACCCAGTACTTC	NA	TRBJ2-5	NA	TRBV27
CASSLAKGTGETQYF	TGCGCCAGCAGCTTGGCCAAGGGGACGGGGGAGACCCAGTACTTC	NA	TRBJ2-5	NA	TRBV5-1
CASSFSDRGRDTQYF	TGTGCCAGCAGTTTCTCGGACAGGGGTCGAGATACGCAGTATTTT	NA	TRBJ2-3	TRBD1	TRBV25-1
CASSLAKLDGETQYF	TGCGCCAGCAGCTTGGCTAAGTTGGACGGGGAGACCCAGTACTTC	NA	TRBJ2-5	NA	TRBV5-1
CASSFAGTEAFF	TGTGCCAGCAGTTTCGCCGGGACAGAAGCTTTCTTT	NA	TRBJ1-1	NA	TRBV7-2
CASSMPSGGSEQFF	TGTGCCAGCAGCATGCCTAGCGGTGGCAGTGAGCAGTTCTTC	NA	TRBJ2-1	TRBD2	TRBV7-3
CASTRLGGRGNEQFF	TGTGCCAGCACTCGACTCGGGGGTCGCGGCAATGAGCAGTTCTTC	NA	TRBJ2-1	NA	TRBV6-1
CASSLTQGTGELFF	TGTGCCAGTAGTTTGACACAGGGGACCGGGGAGCTGTTTTTT	NA	TRBJ2-2	TRBD1	TRBV19
CASSRRENNEQFF	TGTGCCAGCAGCAGGCGGGAGAACAATGAGCAGTTCTTC	NA	TRBJ2-1	TRBD2	TRBV11-2
CASSLAFRAYGYTF	TGTGCCAGCAGCTTGGCATTCAGAGCGTATGGCTACACCTTC	NA	TRBJ1-2	NA	TRBV5-4
CATSSGGTGIYNEQFF	TGTGCCACCAGCAGTGGTGGGACAGGGATTTACAATGAGCAGTTCTTC	once	TRBJ2-1	TRBD1	TRBV15